This is a list of T cell receptor beta chains from one sample in a study of blood T cells in healthy people across ages. In TCRdb, the 5' RACE reads were re-called with MiXCR into one record per CDR3 protein. The data contain approximately 900,000 distinct CDR3 sequences, around 46% of them singletons. Sample: blood. These receptor sequences come from a man aged 25-45 years in good health. The CDR3 runs from the conserved cysteine through the conserved F or W. D genes are given only for firm matches. Expanded clones get a size class; other rows say once, few or many, or leave the size out.

D gene: -
J gene: TRBJ2-2
V gene: TRBV28
clone size: -
CDR3 DNA: TGTGCCAGCAGAGGACTAACCGGGGAGCTGTTTTTT
CDR3 protein: CASRGLTGELFF

D gene: -
J gene: TRBJ1-1
V gene: TRBV6-2/TRBV6-3
clone size: -
CDR3 DNA: TGTGCCAGCAGACCCCAGACCGAGTTCTGGGGCACTGAAGCTTTCTTT
CDR3 protein: CASRPQTEFWGTEAFF

D gene: TRBD2
J gene: TRBJ2-1
V gene: TRBV29-1
clone size: -
CDR3 DNA: TGCAGCGTGGCCCGAAGCGGGAGCGCCTACAATGAGCAGTTCTTC
CDR3 protein: CSVARSGSAYNEQFF

D gene: TRBD2
J gene: TRBJ2-3
V gene: TRBV6-5
clone size: few
CDR3 DNA: TGTGCCAGCAGTTACGAGGGACTAGCGGGGGGAACGTATTTT
CDR3 protein: CASSYEGLAGGTYF

D gene: TRBD2
J gene: TRBJ2-4
V gene: TRBV6-2/TRBV6-3
clone size: -
CDR3 DNA: TGTGCCAGCAGTCGGAGGACTAGCGGGGGGGCTAGAAACATTCAGTACTTC
CDR3 protein: CASSRRTSGGARNIQYF

D gene: TRBD2
J gene: TRBJ2-5
V gene: TRBV20-1
clone size: -
CDR3 DNA: TGCAGTGCTAGAGGGGGTGCGGCTAGCGGGGGTGGCGAGGAGACCCAGTACTTC
CDR3 protein: CSARGGAASGGGEETQYF

D gene: TRBD1
J gene: TRBJ1-2
V gene: TRBV6-5
clone size: few
CDR3 DNA: TGTGCCAGCAGCCCTCCCTCGACAGGGTCTAACTATGGCTACACCTTC
CDR3 protein: CASSPPSTGSNYGYTF

D gene: TRBD2
J gene: TRBJ2-7
V gene: TRBV27
clone size: few
CDR3 DNA: TGTGCCAGCAGCCTAGCTACGGGACTAGCGTTCTACGAGCAGTACTTC
CDR3 protein: CASSLATGLAFYEQYF

D gene: TRBD2
J gene: TRBJ2-7
V gene: TRBV6-5
clone size: many
CDR3 DNA: TGTGCCAGCAGAACGGGGGGTCTCACTAGTGGGGAGCAGTACTTC
CDR3 protein: CASRTGGLTSGEQYF

D gene: TRBD2
J gene: TRBJ2-7
V gene: TRBV6-5
clone size: few
CDR3 DNA: TGTGCCAGCAGTTCTTTAGCGGGGGGTCCCTACGAGCAGTACTTC
CDR3 protein: CASSSLAGGPYEQYF

D gene: TRBD2
J gene: TRBJ2-1
V gene: TRBV24-1
clone size: -
CDR3 DNA: TGTGCCACCAGTGATTTGATCGGGACTAGTTGGGAGCAGTTCTTC
CDR3 protein: CATSDLIGTSWEQFF

D gene: -
J gene: TRBJ2-7
V gene: TRBV12-3/TRBV12-4
clone size: -
CDR3 DNA: TGTGCCAGCAGTCCGACATGGGCAAGCTCCTACGAGCAGTACTTC
CDR3 protein: CASSPTWASSYEQYF

D gene: -
J gene: TRBJ1-1
V gene: TRBV7-9
clone size: -
CDR3 DNA: TGTGCCAGCAGCTTAGCTTCCGTATCGAACACTGAAGCTTTCTTT
CDR3 protein: CASSLASVSNTEAFF

D gene: TRBD1
J gene: TRBJ1-4
V gene: TRBV6-6
clone size: -
CDR3 DNA: TGTGCCGGTCTTAGGGACAGATCAACTAATGAAAAGCTGTTTTTT
CDR3 protein: CAGLRDRSTNEKLFF

D gene: -
J gene: TRBJ1-2
V gene: TRBV20-1
clone size: -
CDR3 DNA: TGCAGTGCTACGGAGAGGGGGGATAACTATGGCTACACCTTC
CDR3 protein: CSATERGDNYGYTF

D gene: TRBD1
J gene: TRBJ2-1
V gene: TRBV6-6
clone size: once
CDR3 DNA: TGTGCCAGCAGTTACTTACAGGGGCATGAGCAGTTCTTC
CDR3 protein: CASSYLQGHEQFF

D gene: TRBD1
J gene: TRBJ2-7
V gene: TRBV6-1
clone size: -
CDR3 DNA: TGTGCCAGCAGCCTGGGACAGGGGGATTTGGAGGGCGAGCAGTACTTC
CDR3 protein: CASSLGQGDLEGEQYF

D gene: -
J gene: TRBJ2-1
V gene: TRBV4-1
clone size: -
CDR3 DNA: TGCGCCAGCAGCCAAGGCGGTCATAACAATGAGCAGTTCTTC
CDR3 protein: CASSQGGHNNEQFF

D gene: -
J gene: TRBJ2-1
V gene: TRBV6-2/TRBV6-3
clone size: -
CDR3 DNA: TGTGCCAGCAGTTACGAGGCTCCCCGGAGGGGTGAGCAGTTCTTC
CDR3 protein: CASSYEAPRRGEQFF

D gene: TRBD2
J gene: TRBJ2-3
V gene: TRBV11-2
clone size: few
CDR3 DNA: TGTGCCAGCAGCAGGGGACTAGCGGGCGACACAGATACGCAGTATTTT
CDR3 protein: CASSRGLAGDTDTQYF

D gene: -
J gene: TRBJ2-7
V gene: TRBV7-2
clone size: few
CDR3 DNA: TGTGCCAGCAGCTTAGAGTGGAGCTACGAGCAGTACTTC
CDR3 protein: CASSLEWSYEQYF

D gene: TRBD2
J gene: TRBJ2-3
V gene: TRBV27
clone size: -
CDR3 DNA: TGTGCCAGCAGTTTACTCGGGGGGGTAGATACGCAGTATTTT
CDR3 protein: CASSLLGGVDTQYF

D gene: -
J gene: TRBJ2-7
V gene: TRBV6-2/TRBV6-3
clone size: few
CDR3 DNA: TGTGCCAGCAGTTACGGCGCAGGGGCCTACGAGCAGTACTTC
CDR3 protein: CASSYGAGAYEQYF

D gene: -
J gene: TRBJ1-5
V gene: TRBV28
clone size: few
CDR3 DNA: TGTGCCAGTCTAGGGGGCAATCAGCCCCAGCATTTT
CDR3 protein: CASLGGNQPQHF

D gene: -
J gene: TRBJ2-1
V gene: TRBV9
clone size: -
CDR3 DNA: TGTGCCAGCAGCGTAGCTCCCAGCAATGAGCAGTTCTTC
CDR3 protein: CASSVAPSNEQFF

D gene: TRBD1
J gene: TRBJ2-2
V gene: TRBV12-3/TRBV12-4
clone size: -
CDR3 DNA: TGTGCCAGCAGTCGTCCCTGGACAGGGAACACCGGGGAGCTGTTTTTT
CDR3 protein: CASSRPWTGNTGELFF

D gene: -
J gene: TRBJ1-5
V gene: TRBV4-1
clone size: -
CDR3 DNA: TGCGCCAGCAGCCAAGTATTTTCAGGACTCTCCAATCAGCCCCAGCATTTT
CDR3 protein: CASSQVFSGLSNQPQHF

D gene: -
J gene: TRBJ2-7
V gene: TRBV7-9
clone size: -
CDR3 DNA: TGTGCCAGTAACGACGAGCAGTACTTC
CDR3 protein: CASNDEQYF

D gene: TRBD1
J gene: TRBJ2-2
V gene: TRBV4-2
clone size: -
CDR3 DNA: TGTGCCAGCAGCCAGGGACAGGGTCCCGGGGAGCTGTTTTTT
CDR3 protein: CASSQGQGPGELFF

D gene: -
J gene: TRBJ1-6
V gene: TRBV18
clone size: few
CDR3 DNA: TGTGCCAGCTCACCGTGGGGGGCCGCGTATAATTCACCCCTCCACTTT
CDR3 protein: CASSPWGAAYNSPLHF

D gene: TRBD2
J gene: TRBJ2-3
V gene: TRBV27
clone size: -
CDR3 DNA: TGTGCCAGCAGTTTATTGCTCCTAGCGGGGGCAACTAGCACAGATACGCAGTATTTT
CDR3 protein: CASSLLLLAGATSTDTQYF

D gene: TRBD1
J gene: TRBJ1-4
V gene: TRBV5-1
clone size: -
CDR3 DNA: TGCGCCAGCAGCTTGGACGGGACAGGGTGGGATGAAAAACTGTTTTTT
CDR3 protein: CASSLDGTGWDEKLFF

D gene: -
J gene: TRBJ2-7
V gene: TRBV20-1
clone size: -
CDR3 DNA: TGCAGTAGTCCGGGGGTCTACGAGCAGTACTTC
CDR3 protein: CSSPGVYEQYF

D gene: -
J gene: TRBJ1-1
V gene: TRBV11-2
clone size: -
CDR3 DNA: TGTGCCAGCACAGAACAGCAGAACACTGAAGCTTTCTTT
CDR3 protein: CASTEQQNTEAFF

D gene: TRBD1
J gene: TRBJ2-4
V gene: TRBV14
clone size: -
CDR3 DNA: TGTGCCAGCAGCCAAGAGGCGGGACAGGACGGTCTCTACCCCGCCAAAAACATTCAGTACTTC
CDR3 protein: CASSQEAGQDGLYPAKNIQYF

D gene: TRBD1
J gene: TRBJ2-7
V gene: TRBV4-2
clone size: -
CDR3 DNA: TGTGCCAGCAGCCAAGATGGGGACAGCACCACCTACGAGCAGTACTTC
CDR3 protein: CASSQDGDSTTYEQYF

D gene: -
J gene: TRBJ2-3
V gene: TRBV12-3/TRBV12-4
clone size: few
CDR3 DNA: TGTGCCAGCAGTTCCCATACGCAGTATTTT
CDR3 protein: CASSSHTQYF

D gene: -
J gene: TRBJ1-5
V gene: TRBV6-2/TRBV6-3
clone size: -
CDR3 DNA: TGTGCCAGCAGTTACGGGGGGGCTAGCAATCAGCCCCAGCATTTT
CDR3 protein: CASSYGGASNQPQHF

D gene: TRBD1
J gene: TRBJ1-5
V gene: TRBV27
clone size: -
CDR3 DNA: TGTGCCAGCGCCGGGACAGGGGGTCTGAGTCCCCAGCATTTT
CDR3 protein: CASAGTGGLSPQHF

D gene: -
J gene: TRBJ2-7
V gene: TRBV27
clone size: -
CDR3 DNA: TGTGCCAGCAGTTCCACAGCTTTCTCCTACGAGCAGTACTTC
CDR3 protein: CASSSTAFSYEQYF

D gene: -
J gene: TRBJ2-1
V gene: TRBV7-2
clone size: few
CDR3 DNA: TGTGCCAGCAGCTTAGCAAGGGATTTCTACAATGAGCAGTTCTTC
CDR3 protein: CASSLARDFYNEQFF

D gene: -
J gene: TRBJ2-1
V gene: TRBV12-3/TRBV12-4
clone size: -
CDR3 DNA: TGTGCCAGCAGTGAACCCGACTACAATGAGCAGTTCTTC
CDR3 protein: CASSEPDYNEQFF